The present T cell receptor delta chain was sequenced within a study of gamma-delta chains in newborns, infants, children. TCRdb applied CATT to the reads for clone calling. Of 7,500 or so delta-chain clones detected, about 11% appear once; the ten largest clones hold approximately 7.1%. V trimming: 0 bases; J trimming: 3 bases; junction bases outside the gene matches: 12. CDR1 and CDR2 from the germline V gene are GEAIGNYY and EKD. The CDR3 consists of 18 residues. In regard to this clone: Given a much more abundant clone one base away, this may be a read error.

Sequences were obtained from blood. The origin of this receptor is a child who was a newborn, infant or young child, either healthy, febrile or measles-vaccinated (not recorded which). This sequence joins TRDV2 and TRDJ1; TRDD3 agrees at 10 bases. In DNA, the CDR3 is TGTGCCTGTGACACCGTGGGTCTGGGGGATAGGAGAGCCGATAAACTCATCTTT. Translating gives CACDTVGLGDRRADKLIF.